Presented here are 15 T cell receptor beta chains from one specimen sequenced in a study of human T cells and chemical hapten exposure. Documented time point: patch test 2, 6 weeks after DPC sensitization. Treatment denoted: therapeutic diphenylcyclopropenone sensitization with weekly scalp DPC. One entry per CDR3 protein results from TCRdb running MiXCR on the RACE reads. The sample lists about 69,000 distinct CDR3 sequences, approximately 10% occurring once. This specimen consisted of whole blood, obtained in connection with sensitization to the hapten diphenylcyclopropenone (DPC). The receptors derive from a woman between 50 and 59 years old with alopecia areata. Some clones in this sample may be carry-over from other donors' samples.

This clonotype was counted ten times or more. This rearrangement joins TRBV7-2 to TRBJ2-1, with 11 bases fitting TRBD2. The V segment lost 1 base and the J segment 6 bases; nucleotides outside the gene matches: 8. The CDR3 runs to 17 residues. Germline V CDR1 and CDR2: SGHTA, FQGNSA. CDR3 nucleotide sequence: TGTGCCAGCAGCTTAGTGGGGGGGACTAGCGGATCCAATGAGCAGTTCTTC. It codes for CASSLVGGTSGSNEQFF.

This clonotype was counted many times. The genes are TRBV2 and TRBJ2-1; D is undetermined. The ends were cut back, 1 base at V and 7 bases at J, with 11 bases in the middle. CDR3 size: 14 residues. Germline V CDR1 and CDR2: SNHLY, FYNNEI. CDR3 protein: CASSEVGTWNEQFF. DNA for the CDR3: TGTGCCAGCAGTGAAGTTGGAACATGGAATGAGCAGTTCTTC.

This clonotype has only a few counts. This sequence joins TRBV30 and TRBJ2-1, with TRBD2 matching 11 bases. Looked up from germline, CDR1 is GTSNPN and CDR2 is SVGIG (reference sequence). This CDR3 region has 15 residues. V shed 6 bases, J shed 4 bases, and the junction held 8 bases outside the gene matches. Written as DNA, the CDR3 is TGTGCCTGCACAAGACTAGCGGGACAATACAATGAGCAGTTCTTC. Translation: CACTRLAGQYNEQFF.

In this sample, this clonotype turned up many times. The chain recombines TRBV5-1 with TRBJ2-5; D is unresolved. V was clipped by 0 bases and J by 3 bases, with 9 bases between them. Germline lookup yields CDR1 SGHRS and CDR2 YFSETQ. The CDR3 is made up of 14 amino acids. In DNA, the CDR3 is TGCGCCAGCAGCTTGGACAGTCCGAAAGAGACCCAGTACTTC. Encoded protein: CASSLDSPKETQYF.

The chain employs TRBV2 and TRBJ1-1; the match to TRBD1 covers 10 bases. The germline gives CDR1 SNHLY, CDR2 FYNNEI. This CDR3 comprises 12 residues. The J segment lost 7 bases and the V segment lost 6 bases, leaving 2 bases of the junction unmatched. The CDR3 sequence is CASRDRGGEAFF. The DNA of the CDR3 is TGTGCCAGCAGGGACAGGGGGGGTGAAGCTTTCTTT.

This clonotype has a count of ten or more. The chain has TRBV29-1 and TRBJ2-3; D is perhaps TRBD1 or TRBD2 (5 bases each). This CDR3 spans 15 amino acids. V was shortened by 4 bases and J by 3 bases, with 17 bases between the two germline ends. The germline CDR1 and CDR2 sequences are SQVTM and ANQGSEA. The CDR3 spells CSVVGGSRTTDTQYF. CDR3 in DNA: TGCAGCGTTGTTGGGGGTAGCAGGACGACAGATACGCAGTATTTT.

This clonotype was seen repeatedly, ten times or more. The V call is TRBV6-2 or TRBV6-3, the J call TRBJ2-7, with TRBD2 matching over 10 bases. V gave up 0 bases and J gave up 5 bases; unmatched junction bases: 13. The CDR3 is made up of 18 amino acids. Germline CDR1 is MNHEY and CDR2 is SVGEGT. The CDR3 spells CASSYSTLAGEVNNEQYF. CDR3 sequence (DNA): TGTGCCAGCAGTTACTCGACTCTAGCGGGAGAGGTGAACAACGAGCAGTACTTC.

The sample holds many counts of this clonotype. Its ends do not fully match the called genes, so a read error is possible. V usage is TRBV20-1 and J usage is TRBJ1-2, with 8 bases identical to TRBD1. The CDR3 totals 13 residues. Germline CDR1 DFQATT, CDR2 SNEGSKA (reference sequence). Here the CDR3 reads CSARPQGAFGHHF. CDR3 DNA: TGCAGTGCTAGACCGCAGGGGGCATTTGGGCATCACTTC.

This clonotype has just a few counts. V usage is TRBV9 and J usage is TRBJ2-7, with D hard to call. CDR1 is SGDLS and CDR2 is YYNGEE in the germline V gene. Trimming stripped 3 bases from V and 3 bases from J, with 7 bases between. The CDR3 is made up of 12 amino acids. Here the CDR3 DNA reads TGTGCCAGCAGCGGACGCAACTACGAGCAGTACTTC. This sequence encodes CASSGRNYEQYF.

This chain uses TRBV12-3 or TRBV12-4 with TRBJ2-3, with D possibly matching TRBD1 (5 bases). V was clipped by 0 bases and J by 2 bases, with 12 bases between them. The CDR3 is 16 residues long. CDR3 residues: CASSLAGLLATDTQYF. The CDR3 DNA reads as TGTGCCAGCAGTTTAGCGGGGCTGCTCGCCACAGATACGCAGTATTTT.

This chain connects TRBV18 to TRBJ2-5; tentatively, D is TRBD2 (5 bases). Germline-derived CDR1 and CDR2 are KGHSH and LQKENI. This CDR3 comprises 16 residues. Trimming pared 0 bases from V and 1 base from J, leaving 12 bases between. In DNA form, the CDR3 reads TGTGCCAGCTCACCACCGAGGGTCCAGATCCAAGAGACCCAGTACTTC. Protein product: CASSPPRVQIQETQYF.

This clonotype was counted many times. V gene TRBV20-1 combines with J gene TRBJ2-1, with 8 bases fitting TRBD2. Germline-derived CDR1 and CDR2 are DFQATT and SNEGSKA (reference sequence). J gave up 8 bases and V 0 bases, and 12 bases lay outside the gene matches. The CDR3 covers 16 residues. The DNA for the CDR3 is TGCAGTGCTAGAGATCTCAGGGCGGGAGGAGGTGATGAGCAGTTCTTC. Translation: CSARDLRAGGGDEQFF.

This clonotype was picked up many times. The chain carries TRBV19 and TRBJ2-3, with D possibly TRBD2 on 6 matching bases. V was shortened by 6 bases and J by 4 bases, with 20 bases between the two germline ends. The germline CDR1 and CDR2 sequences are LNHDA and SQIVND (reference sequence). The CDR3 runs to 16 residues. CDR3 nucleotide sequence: TGTGCCAGTAGCCTCCTAGGGAGGCATATGGCAGATACGCAGTATTTT. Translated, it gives CASSLLGRHMADTQYF.

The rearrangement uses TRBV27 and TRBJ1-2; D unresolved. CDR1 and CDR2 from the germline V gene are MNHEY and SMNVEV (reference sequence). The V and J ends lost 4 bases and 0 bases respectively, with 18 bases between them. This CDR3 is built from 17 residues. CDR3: CASSSDNLLDPNYGYTF. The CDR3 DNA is TGTGCCAGCAGTTCAGACAATCTTCTCGATCCTAACTATGGCTACACCTTC.

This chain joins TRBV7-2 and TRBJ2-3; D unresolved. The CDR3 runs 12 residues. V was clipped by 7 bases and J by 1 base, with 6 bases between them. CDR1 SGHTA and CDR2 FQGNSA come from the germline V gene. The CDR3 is CASTPGTDTQYF. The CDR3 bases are TGTGCCAGCACCCCCGGCACAGATACGCAGTATTTT.